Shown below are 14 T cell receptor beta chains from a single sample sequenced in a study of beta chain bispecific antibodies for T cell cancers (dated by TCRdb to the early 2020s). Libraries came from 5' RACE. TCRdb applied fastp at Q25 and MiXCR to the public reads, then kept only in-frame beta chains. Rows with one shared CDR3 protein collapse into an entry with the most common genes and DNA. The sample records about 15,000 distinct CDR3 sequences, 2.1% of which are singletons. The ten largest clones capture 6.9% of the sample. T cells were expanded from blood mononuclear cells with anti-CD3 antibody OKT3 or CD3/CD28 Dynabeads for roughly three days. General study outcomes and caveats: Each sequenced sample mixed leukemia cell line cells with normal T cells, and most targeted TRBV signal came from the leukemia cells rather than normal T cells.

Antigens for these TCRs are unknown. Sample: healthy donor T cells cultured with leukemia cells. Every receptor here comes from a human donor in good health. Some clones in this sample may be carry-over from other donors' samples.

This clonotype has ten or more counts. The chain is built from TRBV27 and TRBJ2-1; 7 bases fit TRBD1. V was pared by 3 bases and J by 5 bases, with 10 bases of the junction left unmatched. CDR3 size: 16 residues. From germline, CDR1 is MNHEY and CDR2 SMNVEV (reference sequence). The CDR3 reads CASSFTGAPGHNEQFF. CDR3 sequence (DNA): TGTGCCAGCAGTTTCACAGGGGCCCCAGGCCACAATGAGCAGTTCTTC.

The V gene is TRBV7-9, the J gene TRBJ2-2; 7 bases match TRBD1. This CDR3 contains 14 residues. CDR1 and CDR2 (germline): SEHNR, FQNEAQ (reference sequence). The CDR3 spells CERRQTGFTGELFF. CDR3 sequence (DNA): TGTGAAAGAAGACAGACAGGGTTCACCGGGGAGCTGTTTTTT.

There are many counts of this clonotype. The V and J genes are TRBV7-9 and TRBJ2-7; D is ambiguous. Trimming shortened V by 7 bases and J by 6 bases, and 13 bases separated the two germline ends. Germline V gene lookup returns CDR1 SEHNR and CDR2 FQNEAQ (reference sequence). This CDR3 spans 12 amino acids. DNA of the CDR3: TGTGCCAGCACAGCTTATGGGCTCGAGCAGTACTTC. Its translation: CASTAYGLEQYF.

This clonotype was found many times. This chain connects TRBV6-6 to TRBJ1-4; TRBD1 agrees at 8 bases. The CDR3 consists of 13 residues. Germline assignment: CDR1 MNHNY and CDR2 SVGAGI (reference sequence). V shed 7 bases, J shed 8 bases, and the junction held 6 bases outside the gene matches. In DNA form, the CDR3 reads TGTGCCAGCACGACAGGGGTGTACGAAAAACTGTTTTTT. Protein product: CASTTGVYEKLFF.

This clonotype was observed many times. CDR3 in DNA: TGTGCCATCAGTGACCCGACAGGGACCTCACAAGAGACCCAGTACTTC. It yields the protein CAISDPTGTSQETQYF. The chain links TRBV10-3 to TRBJ2-5, with TRBD1 identical over 7 bases. The V segment lost 3 bases and the J segment 2 bases; nucleotides outside the gene matches: 9. In germline, CDR1 is ENHRY, CDR2 SYGVKD. The CDR3 covers 16 residues.

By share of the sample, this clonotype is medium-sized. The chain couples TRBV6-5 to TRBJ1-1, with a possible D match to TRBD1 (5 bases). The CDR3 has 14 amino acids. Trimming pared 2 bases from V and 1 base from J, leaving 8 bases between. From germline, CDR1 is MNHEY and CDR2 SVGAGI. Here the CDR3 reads CASSYEQENTEAFF. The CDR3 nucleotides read TGTGCCAGCAGTTACGAACAGGAGAACACTGAAGCTTTCTTT.

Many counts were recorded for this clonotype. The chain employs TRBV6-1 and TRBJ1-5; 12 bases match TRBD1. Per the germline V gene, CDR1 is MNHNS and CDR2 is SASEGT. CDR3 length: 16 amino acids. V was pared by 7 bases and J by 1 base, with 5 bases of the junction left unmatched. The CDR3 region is CASNAGTGGSNQPQHF. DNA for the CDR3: TGTGCCAGCAATGCCGGGACAGGGGGCAGCAATCAGCCCCAGCATTTT.

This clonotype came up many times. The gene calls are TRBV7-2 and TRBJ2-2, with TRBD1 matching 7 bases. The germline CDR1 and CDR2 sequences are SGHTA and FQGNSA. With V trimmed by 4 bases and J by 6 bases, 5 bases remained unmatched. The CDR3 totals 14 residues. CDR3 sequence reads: CASSYRGDAGELFF. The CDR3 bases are TGTGCCAGCAGCTACAGGGGCGACGCCGGGGAGCTGTTTTTT.

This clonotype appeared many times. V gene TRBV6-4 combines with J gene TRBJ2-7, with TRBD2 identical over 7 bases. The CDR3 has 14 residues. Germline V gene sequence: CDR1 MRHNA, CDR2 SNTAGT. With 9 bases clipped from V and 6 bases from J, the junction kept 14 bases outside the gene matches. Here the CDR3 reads CARGRDYEHIEQYF. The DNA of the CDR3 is TGTGCCAGGGGCCGGGACTATGAACACATCGAGCAGTACTTC.

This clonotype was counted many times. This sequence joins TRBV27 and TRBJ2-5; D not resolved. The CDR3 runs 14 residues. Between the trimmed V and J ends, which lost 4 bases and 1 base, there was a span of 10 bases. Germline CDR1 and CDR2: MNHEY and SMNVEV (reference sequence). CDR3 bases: TGTGCCAGCAGTTACGCAGGTACCCAAGAGACCCAGTACTTC. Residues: CASSYAGTQETQYF.

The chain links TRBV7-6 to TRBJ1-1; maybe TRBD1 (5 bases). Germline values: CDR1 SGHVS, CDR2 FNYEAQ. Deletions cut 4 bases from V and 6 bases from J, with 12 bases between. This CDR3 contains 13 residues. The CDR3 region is CASSSGGRAEAFF. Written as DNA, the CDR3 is TGTGCCAGCAGCTCCGGGGGGAGAGCTGAAGCTTTCTTT.

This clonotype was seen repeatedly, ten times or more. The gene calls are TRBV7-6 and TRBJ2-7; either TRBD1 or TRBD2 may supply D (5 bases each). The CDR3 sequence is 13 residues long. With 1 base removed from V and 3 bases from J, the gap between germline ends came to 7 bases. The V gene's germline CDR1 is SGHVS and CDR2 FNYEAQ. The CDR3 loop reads CASSLGDGYEQYF. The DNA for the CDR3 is TGTGCCAGCAGCTTAGGGGACGGCTACGAGCAGTACTTC.

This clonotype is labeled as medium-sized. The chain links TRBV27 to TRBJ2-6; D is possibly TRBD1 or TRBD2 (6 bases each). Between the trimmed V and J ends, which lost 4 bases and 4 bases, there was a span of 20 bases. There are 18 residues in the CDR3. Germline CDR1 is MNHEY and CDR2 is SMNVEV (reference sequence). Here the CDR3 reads CASSSFDGGLYGANVLTF. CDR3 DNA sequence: TGTGCCAGCAGTTCCTTCGACGGGGGCCTATACGGGGCCAACGTCCTGACTTTC.

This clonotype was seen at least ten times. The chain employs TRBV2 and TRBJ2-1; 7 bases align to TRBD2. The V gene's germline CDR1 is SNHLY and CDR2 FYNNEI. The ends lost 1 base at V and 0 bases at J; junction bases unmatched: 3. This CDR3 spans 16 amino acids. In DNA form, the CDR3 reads TGTGCCAGCAGTGAAGGTGGCGGGAGCTCCTACAATGAGCAGTTCTTC. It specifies CASSEGGGSSYNEQFF.